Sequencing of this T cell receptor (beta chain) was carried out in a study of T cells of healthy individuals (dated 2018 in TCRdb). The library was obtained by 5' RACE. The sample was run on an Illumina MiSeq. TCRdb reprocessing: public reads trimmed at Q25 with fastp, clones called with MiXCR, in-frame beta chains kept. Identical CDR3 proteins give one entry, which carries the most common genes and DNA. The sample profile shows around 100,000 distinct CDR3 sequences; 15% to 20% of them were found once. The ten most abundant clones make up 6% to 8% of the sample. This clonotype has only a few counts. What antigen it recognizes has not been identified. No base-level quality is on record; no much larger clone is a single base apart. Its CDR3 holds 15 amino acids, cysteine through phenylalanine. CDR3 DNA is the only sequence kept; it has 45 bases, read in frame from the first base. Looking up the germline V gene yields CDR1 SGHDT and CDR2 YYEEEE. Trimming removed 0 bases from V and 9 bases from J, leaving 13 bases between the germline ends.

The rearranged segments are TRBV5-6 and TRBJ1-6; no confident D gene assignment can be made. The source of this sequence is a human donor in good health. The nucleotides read TGTGCCAGCAGCTTGGCCCCCCGGGTGGGTTCACCCCTCCACTTT. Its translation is CASSLAPRVGSPLHF.